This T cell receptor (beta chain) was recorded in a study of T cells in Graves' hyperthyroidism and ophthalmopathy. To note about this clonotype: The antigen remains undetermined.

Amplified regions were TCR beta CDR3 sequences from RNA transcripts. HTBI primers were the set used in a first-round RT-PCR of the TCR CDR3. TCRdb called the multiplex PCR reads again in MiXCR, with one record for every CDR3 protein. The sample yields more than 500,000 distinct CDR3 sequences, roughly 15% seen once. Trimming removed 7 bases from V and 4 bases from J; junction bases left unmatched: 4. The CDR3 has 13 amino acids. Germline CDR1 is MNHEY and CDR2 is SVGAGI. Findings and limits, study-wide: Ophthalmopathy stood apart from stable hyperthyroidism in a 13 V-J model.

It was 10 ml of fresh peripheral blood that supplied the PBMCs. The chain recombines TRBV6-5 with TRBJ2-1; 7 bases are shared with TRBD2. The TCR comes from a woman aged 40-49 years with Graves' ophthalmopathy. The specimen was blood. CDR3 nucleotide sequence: TGTGCCAGCACTTCTAGCGGATACAATGAGCAGTTCTTC. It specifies CASTSSGYNEQFF.